The sequence of this T cell receptor beta chain was determined in a study of blood T cells in healthy people across ages. Study-level information: Template-switching capture recovered about one barcoded beta molecule per two T cells. Study conclusions and caveats: The long-lived group displayed more naive CD4+ cells, plus higher diversity, than the aged donors did. Lack of knowledge of donor CMV status possibly confounded expanded clonotype changes.

For the second PCR, which ran for about 7 to 11 cycles, a sample-barcoded 5' primer and a J-beta primer mix were used. TCRdb processed the 5' RACE reads anew with MiXCR; each CDR3 protein has one entry. The table has about 1.1 million distinct CDR3 sequences, 35% to 45% seen once. This CDR3 contains 16 residues. In germline, CDR1 is LGHNA, CDR2 YNFKEQ. Of note for this clonotype: Its matching antigen is unknown.

The sample was blood. This sequence originates from a man between 18 and 35 years old in good health. The chain recombines TRBV4-2 with TRBJ2-1; a weak D match, TRBD2 (6 bases). Matching the DNA end better, TRBJ2-7 makes the J call doubtful. The CDR3, as DNA: TGTGCCAGCAGCCAAGATACGACGGGAGAGGGGAATGAGCAGTACTTC. The encoded protein is CASSQDTTGEGNEQYF.